This T cell receptor beta chain was sequenced for a study of T cell clones after liver transplantation (dated by TCRdb to about 2019). Broadly, across the study: The samples were obtained from ITN030ST, a randomized trial that attempted immunosuppression withdrawal within 2 years after liver transplantation. Donor-reactive T cell clones were identified by TCRbeta sequencing after a pre-transplant mixed lymphocyte reaction and then tracked in post-transplant blood. As an antigen-independent comparator for the donor-reactive sequences, third party-reactive TCRbeta sequences from pre-transplant MLRs were identified as well. Three of the eight recipients were HCV-positive; the others were transplanted for non-autoimmune, non-viral indications. Until randomization at 12-24 months post-transplant, subjects were given standard immunosuppression, with no induction therapy. To count as tolerant, a recipient had to stay completely off immunosuppression for at least one year without liver enzymes climbing beyond twice the upper limit of normal. Blood samples were collected pre-transplant, pre-randomization before withdrawal, and post-randomization after either complete withdrawal or failed withdrawal. The studied cohort comprised 8 liver transplant recipients, 3 classified as tolerant and 5 as non-tolerant. What the work shows at the level of the full study, not this receptor alone: Circulating donor-reactive CD4 TCRbeta sequences fell significantly post-transplant in most of the 8 subjects, irrespective of tolerance or HCV status. The conclusions were considered preliminary, being limited by small, heterogeneous patient numbers and non-standardized post-transplant time points. The decline in donor-reactive sequences exceeded the decline in third party-reactive sequences, suggesting partial antigen-specific deletion that was unrelated to withdrawal success. In a couple of subjects, low numbers of available donor cells limited the measurable donor-reactive repertoire. When repertoire turnover was accounted for, significantly reduced detection of donor-reactive sequences was found in 7 of 8 subjects for CD4 and in 8 of 8 subjects for CD8. Because no allograft tissue specimens were available, donor-reactive T cells may have migrated into the graft instead of being deleted.

Frozen genomic DNA underwent high-throughput TCRbeta CDR3 sequencing by immunoSEQ, including PCR amplification, mapping, bias correction and internal controls. Per the source publication's procedure: Productive rearrangements were retained, and unique TCRbeta sequences were defined by the CDR3 nucleotide sequence together with the V and J gene. For a sequence to be called donor-reactive, it needed a frequency of at least 0.01% and at least 5-fold expansion in CFSE-low cells compared with unstimulated pre-transplant cells. To ensure at least 90% detection power, minimum frequency thresholds were set for each subject based on that subject's lowest-template unstimulated sample. Jensen-Shannon divergence between the top 1000 TCRbeta sequences after and before transplant was used to measure repertoire turnover. Changes in detection of donor-reactive sequences were tested with two-sided Fisher's exact tests. TCRdb took this table from immuneACCESS and kept in-frame rearrangements with V and J called. Such tables lack part of the clones; where checked against another copy, unresolved V genes explain under half of the gap, and the rest is unexplained. V and J calls plus clone size are reproduced from that table; the DNA served to infer D and trimming. The sample yields 68,000 or so clones; 80% were counted once. The leading ten clones occupy about 0.6% of the sample.

The time point label, as the study defines it: pre-transplant. Thawed unstimulated PBMCs were stained for CD3, CD4 and CD8 and FACS-sorted into CD3+CD4+ and CD3+CD8+ populations. Each of the 8 studied subjects was randomized to immunosuppression withdrawal. The Qiagen DNeasy Blood and Tissue Kit was used for genomic DNA isolation. The CDR3 holds 15 amino acids from the cysteine to the phenylalanine. Of all the DNA, just the CDR3 is kept, 45 bases in frame from base 1. As regards this clone: Its antigen target is currently unknown. The input lacks base qualities; no much larger clone sits a single base away.

The TCR was taken from a human donor who received a liver transplant. This sequence uses TRBV21-1 and TRBJ2-3. TRBV21-1 is deemed a pseudogene. The sample in question was CD4+ T cells from blood, obtained before liver transplant. The sequenced DNA: TGTGCCAGCAGCAAAGGGACGGATAGCACAGATACGCAGTATTTT. Protein translation: CASSKGTDSTDTQYF.